This T cell receptor beta chain comes out of a study of identical twins. The study's findings and limits: Among monozygotic twins, out-of-frame TCR alpha sharing exceeded what models predicted. The study reached conclusions through statistical analysis that was cross-sectional, not following the same donors.

Concerning this clonotype itself: Its antigen is not known.

A universal primer site was added by template switching, and unique molecular identifiers were carried by the cDNA. TCRdb re-called the 5' RACE reads with MiXCR, one entry per CDR3 protein. The sample has hundreds of thousands of distinct CDR3 sequences; 10% to 15% are singletons. Germline-derived CDR1 and CDR2 are SEHNR and FQNEAQ (reference sequence). This CDR3 contains 15 residues. Trimming cost V 7 bases and J 3 bases, with 13 bases left between them. The sample also formed part of further work on yellow fever vaccine responses in identical twins.

Sequenced: CD8+ T cells sorted from blood. The chain carries TRBV7-9 and TRBJ1-6; D unclear. The sequence was obtained from a young woman in good health. The CDR3 sequence is CASTQDQSYNSPLHF. The CDR3 coding sequence is TGTGCCAGCACCCAGGACCAGAGCTATAATTCACCCCTCCACTTT.